This TCR beta chain is drawn from a study of blood T cell repertoires in COVID-19. About the research overall: Spain, Italy and the United States supplied samples that represented acute and convalescent COVID-19. Sources were T cells, B-cell-depleted T cells, or PBMCs; the material itself was cDNA or gDNA.

In the original workflow: Quantification of nucleated cells was approximated via reference gene primer amplification. Clones were sequenced by immunoSEQ multiplex PCR, and TCRdb holds only the in-frame ones, with some missing. Clonal size and the V and J genes are those of that table, whereas D and trimming came from the DNA. The sample carries about 68,000 clones, 91% recorded once. V lost 2 bases and J lost 3, with 17 bases in between. Germline assignment: CDR1 SGHTA and CDR2 FQGNSA. The CDR3 sequence is 17 residues long. Patients at the Seattle site were enrolled during active infection and followed longitudinally.

The chain carries TRBV7-2 and TRBJ1-5, with D possibly TRBD1 on 5 matching bases. The source material was peripheral blood. The source of this sequence is a man aged 35-49 years with COVID-19, enrolled during active disease. As DNA, the CDR3 is TGTGCCAGCAGCTTAAGGTTCGGGGGGGTGGACAATCAGCCCCAGCATTTT. Its protein is CASSLRFGGVDNQPQHF.